This T cell receptor (beta chain) came from a study of blood T cell repertoires in COVID-19. For the study at large: There were acute and convalescent COVID-19 samples, and they came from the United States, Italy and Spain. PBMCs, B-cell-depleted T cells, or T cells provided the cDNA or gDNA that made up the material.

The CDR3 length is 14 residues. Germline V gene sequence: CDR1 SGHNT, CDR2 YENEEA. Trimming shortened V by 3 bases and J by 7 bases, and 13 bases separated the two germline ends. Original handling: How many nucleated cells were present was estimated from reference gene primer amplification. This table comes from immunoSEQ multiplex PCR, and its TCRdb copy is limited to in-frame clones, with some not included. For V, J and clone size, that table is used; D and trimming come from the DNA. Here the sample spans over 100,000 clones, around 86% being singletons. Seattle researchers signed up patients amid active infection and tracked them longitudinally.

The clonotype comes from a woman in her 70s with COVID-19, enrolled during active disease. Source material: peripheral blood. The J gene is TRBJ2-1, the V gene TRBV11-3; a possible D gene is TRBD1 (6 bases). CDR3 residues: CASSLAAGVNEQFF. DNA for the CDR3: TGTGCCAGCAGCTTGGCGGCAGGGGTTAATGAGCAGTTCTTC. Combining the CDR3 with reference TRBV11-3 and TRBJ2-1 gives the whole variable domain EAGVVQSPRYKIIEKKQPVAFWCNPISGHNTLYWYLQNLGQGPELLIRYENEEAVDDSQLPKDRFSAERLKGVDSTLKIQPAELGDSAVYLCASSLAAGVNEQFFGPGTRLTVL.